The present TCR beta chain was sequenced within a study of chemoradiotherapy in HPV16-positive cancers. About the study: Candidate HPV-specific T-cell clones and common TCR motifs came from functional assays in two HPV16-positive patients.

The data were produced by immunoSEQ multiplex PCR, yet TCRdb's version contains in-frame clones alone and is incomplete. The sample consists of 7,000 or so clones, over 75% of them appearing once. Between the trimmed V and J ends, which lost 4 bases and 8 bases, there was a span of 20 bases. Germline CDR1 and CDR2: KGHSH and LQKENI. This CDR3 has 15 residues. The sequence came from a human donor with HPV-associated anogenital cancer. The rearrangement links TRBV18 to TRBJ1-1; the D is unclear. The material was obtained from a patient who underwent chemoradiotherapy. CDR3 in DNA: TGTGCCAGCTCACGAGGACTCAGATCTTGGCTGGAAGCTTTCTTT. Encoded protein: CASSRGLRSWLEAFF.